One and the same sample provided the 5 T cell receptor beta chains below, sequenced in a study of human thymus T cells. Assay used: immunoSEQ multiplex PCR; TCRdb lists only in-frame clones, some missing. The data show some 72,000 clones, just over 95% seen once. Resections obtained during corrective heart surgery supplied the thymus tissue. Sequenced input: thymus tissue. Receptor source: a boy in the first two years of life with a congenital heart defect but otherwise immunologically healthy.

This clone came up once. CDR3 region: CASSREMGQTNQPQHF. For the CDR3, the DNA is TGCGCCAGCAGCCGAGAGATGGGACAAACCAATCAGCCCCAGCATTTT. The rearrangement links TRBV4-1 to TRBJ1-5; TRBD1 might be the D (6 bases). V lost 4 bases, J lost 3 bases, and 16 bases lay in between. CDR1 and CDR2 from the germline V gene are MGHRA and YSYEKL. The CDR3 extends over 16 amino acids.

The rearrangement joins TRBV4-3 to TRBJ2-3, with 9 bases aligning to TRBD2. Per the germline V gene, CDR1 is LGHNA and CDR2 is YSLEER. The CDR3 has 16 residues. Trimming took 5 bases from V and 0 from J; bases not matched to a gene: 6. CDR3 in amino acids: CASSGGLARSTDTQYF. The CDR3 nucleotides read TGCGCCAGCAGCGGCGGACTAGCGAGAAGCACAGATACGCAGTATTTT.

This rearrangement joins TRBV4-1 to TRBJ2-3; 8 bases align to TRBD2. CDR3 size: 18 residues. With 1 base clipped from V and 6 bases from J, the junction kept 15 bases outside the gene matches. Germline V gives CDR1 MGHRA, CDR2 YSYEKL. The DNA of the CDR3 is TGCGCCAGCAGCCAAGGCCCGGGGGGGGCCCGGGAGTTGGATACGCAGTATTTT. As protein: CASSQGPGGARELDTQYF.

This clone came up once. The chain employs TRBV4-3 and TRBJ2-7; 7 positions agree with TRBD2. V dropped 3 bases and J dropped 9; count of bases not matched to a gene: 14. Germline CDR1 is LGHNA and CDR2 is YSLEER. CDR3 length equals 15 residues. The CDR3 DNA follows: TGCGCCAGCAGCCAGGGAGCGGGATTATTCCACGGGCAGTACTTC. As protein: CASSQGAGLFHGQYF.

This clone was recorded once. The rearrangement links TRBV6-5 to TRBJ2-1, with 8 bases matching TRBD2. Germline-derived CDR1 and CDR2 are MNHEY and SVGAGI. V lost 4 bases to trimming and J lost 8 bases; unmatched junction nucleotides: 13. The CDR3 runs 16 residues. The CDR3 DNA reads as TGTGCCAGCAGTTCCACCAGACCCGTTAGCGGGGATGAGCAGTTCTTC. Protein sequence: CASSSTRPVSGDEQFF.